This is a list of T cell receptor beta chains from one sample in a study of cytomegalovirus exposure and HLA in healthy donors. Using immunoSEQ multiplex PCR, the repertoire was profiled, and TCRdb retains in-frame clones only, with some absent. The sample yields some 200,000 clones, 9.5% to 15% seen once. Material for sequencing was PBMCs. Receptors were obtained from a man aged 50-59 years in good health and CMV-seropositive. CDR3s include the opening cysteine and the closing phenylalanine or tryptophan. A D gene is named only where the DNA matches it firmly. Expanded clones get a size class; other rows say once, few or many, or leave the size out.

size,V,J,D,DNA,CDR3
NA,TRBV5-1,TRBJ2-5,TRBD2,TGCGCCAGCAGCTTCCTAGCGGGGCAAGAGACCCAGTACTTC,CASSFLAGQETQYF
NA,TRBV6-1,TRBJ1-1,NA,TGTGCCAGCAGTGGGCAATGGACTGAAGCTTTCTTT,CASSGQWTEAFF
few,TRBV9,TRBJ2-5,TRBD1,TGTGCCAGCAGCCCAGGGGACAGACAAGAGACCCAGTACTTC,CASSPGDRQETQYF
few,TRBV5-4,TRBJ2-7,NA,TGTGCCAGCAGCTTGGTAGGCGGCTACGAGCAGTACTTC,CASSLVGGYEQYF
NA,TRBV5-1,TRBJ2-3,NA,TGCGCCAGCAGCTTTGAGGGGGGGCCCACAGATACGCAGTATTTT,CASSFEGGPTDTQYF
few,TRBV20-1,TRBJ1-2,NA,TGCAGTGCTATGGAGGTATATGGCTACACCTTC,CSAMEVYGYTF
few,TRBV7-6,TRBJ2-1,TRBD1,TGTGCCAGCAGTCGAGGACAGGGGAACTACAATGAGCAGTTCTTC,CASSRGQGNYNEQFF
few,TRBV28,TRBJ2-2,TRBD2,TGTGCCAGCACTAGCGGGGGGGCCGAGGGCGGGGAGCTGTTTTTT,CASTSGGAEGGELFF
few,TRBV7-3,TRBJ1-2,TRBD1,TGTGCCAGCAGCCAAGACAGGGATGGCTATGGCTACACCTTC,CASSQDRDGYGYTF
NA,TRBV20-1,TRBJ2-3,TRBD1,TGCAGTGCTCGACAGGGTTACACGCAGTATTTT,CSARQGYTQYF
NA,TRBV13,TRBJ1-6,TRBD1,TGTGCCAGCAGCTGGGGCAGGGGGGCGAGATCACCCCTCCACTTT,CASSWGRGARSPLHF
NA,TRBV5-1,TRBJ2-2,TRBD1,TGCGCCAGCAGCCACCGGGACAGGGACGACACCGGGGAGCTGTTTTTT,CASSHRDRDDTGELFF
few,TRBV9,TRBJ2-5,NA,TGTGCCAGCACCCCCCTCGGGGAGCCCGGTTGGACCCAGTACTTC,CASTPLGEPGWTQYF
NA,TRBV7-9,TRBJ1-2,TRBD1,TGTGCCAGCAGCTTATTCCGGGACAGGGACTATGGCTACACCTTC,CASSLFRDRDYGYTF
NA,TRBV11-3,TRBJ1-3,NA,TGTGCCAGCAGCGGCAGCTCTGGAAACACCATATATTTT,CASSGSSGNTIYF
NA,TRBV28,TRBJ1-2,NA,TGTGCCAGCAGTTTCCAACGGCGGGCGGGTGCTTTCAACTATGGCTACACCTTC,CASSFQRRAGAFNYGYTF
few,TRBV9,TRBJ1-1,NA,TGTGCCAGCAGCTCAGGCAGGGAAAACACTGAAGCTTTCTTT,CASSSGRENTEAFF
NA,TRBV11-3,TRBJ2-5,TRBD2,TGTGCCAGCAGGGACCTAGCGGGGCCTGGGGAGACCCAGTACTTC,CASRDLAGPGETQYF
NA,TRBV4-3,TRBJ1-4,NA,TGCGCCAGCAGCCAAGAAGCAGGGTTTCCTAATGAAAAACTGTTTTTT,CASSQEAGFPNEKLFF
few,TRBV7-2,TRBJ1-1,NA,TGTGCCAGCAGCCTAAGGCGGGGAACTTTCTTT,CASSLRRGTFF
few,TRBV30,TRBJ1-2,NA,TGTGCCTGGAGTGTACGGGACTTCCCTTTTAGGGGCTACACCTTC,CAWSVRDFPFRGYTF
few,TRBV7-3,TRBJ2-2,NA,TGTGCCAGCAGCTTAGGCCCGCTAGAGAACACCGGGGAGCTGTTTTTT,CASSLGPLENTGELFF
NA,TRBV10-3,TRBJ2-2,NA,TGTGCCATCAGTGAGGGTAGCAGGGGCGCCGGGGAGCTGTTTTTT,CAISEGSRGAGELFF
few,TRBV9,TRBJ2-1,NA,TGTGCCAGCAGCGTAAGTAGCGTCAATGAGCAGTTCTTC,CASSVSSVNEQFF
few,TRBV10-1,TRBJ2-2,NA,TGCGCCAGCAGTCCGGCAGGGCGTACCGGGGAGCTGTTTTTT,CASSPAGRTGELFF
few,TRBV7-2,TRBJ2-3,NA,TGTGCCAGCAGCCGCCCCGGCGGGAGCACAGATACGCAGTATTTT,CASSRPGGSTDTQYF
few,TRBV7-9,TRBJ2-5,TRBD1,TGTGCCAGCAGCTGGACAGGGGCCCGGTCAGAGACCCAGTACTTC,CASSWTGARSETQYF
few,TRBV7-9,TRBJ2-1,NA,TGTGCCAGCAGCACCCTCAGGGAGCAGTTCTTC,CASSTLREQFF
NA,TRBV9,TRBJ2-3,TRBD2,TGTGCCAGCAGCACACCGAGGGGCGGGGGGGCTGACACAGATACGCAGTATTTT,CASSTPRGGGADTDTQYF
NA,TRBV7-9,TRBJ2-3,NA,TGTGCCAGCAGCTCCTGGAGGGCAACTAGCACAGATACGCAGTATTTT,CASSSWRATSTDTQYF
NA,TRBV5-1,TRBJ1-2,NA,TGCGCCAGCAGTGGGCATTTTAGTGGCTACACCTTC,CASSGHFSGYTF
few,TRBV2,TRBJ2-2,TRBD2,TGTGCCAGCACCGGGCGGGGGGGATGGACCGGGGAGCTGTTTTTT,CASTGRGGWTGELFF
NA,TRBV6-5,TRBJ1-2,NA,TGTGCCAGCAGTGCCCAGACGGGGAACTATGGCTACACCTTC,CASSAQTGNYGYTF
few,TRBV5-1,TRBJ2-7,NA,TGCGCCAGCAGCGACCGGGACATATTCTACGAGCAGTACTTC,CASSDRDIFYEQYF
few,TRBV11-2,TRBJ2-7,TRBD1,TGTGCCAGCAGCTTAGAATTGACAGGGGCAACCTACGAGCAGTACTTC,CASSLELTGATYEQYF
few,TRBV11-2,TRBJ2-4,TRBD1,TGTGCCAGCAGCCAGGACAGGGGGGATTGGAACATTCAGTACTTC,CASSQDRGDWNIQYF
NA,TRBV5-4,TRBJ1-1,TRBD1,TGTGCCAGCAGACATATGGACAGGCAGAACACTGAAGCTTTCTTT,CASRHMDRQNTEAFF
NA,TRBV2,TRBJ2-2,TRBD1,TGTGCCAGCAACGACAGGGGGCTAGCCGGGGAGCTGTTTTTT,CASNDRGLAGELFF
few,TRBV18,TRBJ1-1,NA,TGTGCCAGCTTAGCCGGCAGGGATACTGAAGCTTTCTTT,CASLAGRDTEAFF
few,TRBV30,TRBJ2-6,NA,TGTGCCTGGATGAGTGGGCTTGGGGCCAACGTCCTGACTTTC,CAWMSGLGANVLTF
few,TRBV4-3,TRBJ2-2,TRBD1,TGCGCCAGCAGCCAAGAACAGGGGCGGGCCGGGGAGCTGTTTTTT,CASSQEQGRAGELFF
NA,TRBV6-5,TRBJ2-5,TRBD2,TGTGCCAGCAGTCGGCCGGGACTACAAGAGACCCAGTACTTC,CASSRPGLQETQYF
few,TRBV7-8,TRBJ1-2,TRBD1,TGTGCCAGCAGCTTAGGGATGACAGGGTTTGGCTACACCTTC,CASSLGMTGFGYTF
few,TRBV6-1,TRBJ2-6,TRBD1,TGTGCCAGCAGTGACGGACAGGGCCTCTCTGGGGCCAACGTCCTGACTTTC,CASSDGQGLSGANVLTF
many,TRBV27,TRBJ2-5,NA,TGTGCCACTAGGAGGAGGCCTCATACCAAAGAGACCCAGTACTTC,CATRRRPHTKETQYF
NA,TRBV7-9,TRBJ2-3,NA,TGTGCCAGCAGCCCCCAGTCAGATACGCAGTATTTT,CASSPQSDTQYF
few,TRBV18,TRBJ1-2,NA,TGTGCCAGCTCACCACGGCCTCCTCCTAACTATGGCTACACCTTC,CASSPRPPPNYGYTF
NA,TRBV5-4,TRBJ2-1,TRBD2,TGTGCCAGCAGCTCCGATAGCGGGGCCAGCTCCTACAATGAGCAGTTCTTC,CASSSDSGASSYNEQFF
NA,TRBV9,TRBJ2-3,TRBD1,TGTGCCAGCAGCCCGACAGGGTGGGGATCTACAGATACGCAGTATTTT,CASSPTGWGSTDTQYF
NA,TRBV4-3,TRBJ1-1,NA,TGCGCCAGCAGCCAAGGAAACCGGGGGACTGAAGCTTTCTTT,CASSQGNRGTEAFF